The rows below give T cell receptor beta chains drawn from one sample of a study of OX40 agonist ivuxolimab in advanced cancers. Sequencing used immunoSEQ multiplex PCR; TCRdb keeps in-frame clones, though not all of them. The table records approximately 80,000 clones, more than 80% of them present only once. Specimen: CD4+ or CD8+ T cells sorted from blood, collected in a trial of the OX40 agonist ivuxolimab. The receptors derive from an adult with an advanced solid tumor such as melanoma, head and neck, liver or kidney cancer. Both conserved end residues are part of each CDR3. The order of the fields is V gene, CDR3 length, J gene, CDR3 protein.

>TRBV7-8|15|TRBJ2-1
CASSFWGGEDNEQFF
>TRBV6-1|13|TRBJ2-3
CASSGGLTDTQYF
>TRBV7-8|12|TRBJ2-1
CASSPQSTEQFF
>TRBV6-5|14|TRBJ2-1
CASSQLAGVNEQFF
>TRBV6-1|11|TRBJ1-5
CASSEGTTGHF
>TRBV4-1|17|TRBJ1-1
CASSQAGDARLETEAFF
>TRBV10-3|14|TRBJ1-5
CAISEVYSNQPQHF
>TRBV18|15|TRBJ1-6
CASSLNSHGNSPLHF
>TRBV21-1|16|TRBJ2-3
CASRPPGRGTPDTQYF
>TRBV6-5|14|TRBJ1-2
CASLGTANFYGYTF
>TRBV4-3|13|TRBJ1-5
CASSQFVGTEVSF
>TRBV19|17|TRBJ2-1
CASSIDGEGLYYNEQFF
>TRBV30|12|TRBJ1-4
CAWSRLNEKLFF
>TRBV9|15|TRBJ2-7
CASSPRTGATYEQYF
>TRBV18|18|TRBJ2-1
CASSSRPTSAKLNNEQFF
>TRBV5-1|14|TRBJ1-1
CASSLAGLLGEAFF
>TRBV5-6|14|TRBJ1-6
CASSLGGFNSPLHF
>TRBV15|12|TRBJ2-1
CATSRGDNEQFF
>TRBV6-5|15|TRBJ1-2
CASSYSPGRHYGYTF
>TRBV30|12|TRBJ2-3
CAWSVIADTQYF
>TRBV2|13|TRBJ1-5
CASRRISNQPQHF
>TRBV9|13|TRBJ1-2
CASSVGSRYGYTF
>TRBV12-5|13|TRBJ2-5
CASGLVVGETQYF
>TRBV28|12|TRBJ2-5
CASSHRSMTQYF
>TRBV4-3|16|TRBJ1-5
CASSQDRSRVVQPQHF
>TRBV28|14|TRBJ1-1
CASSLTQGGTEAFF
>TRBV6-1|20|TRBJ1-4
CASSEFNQGLRPATNEKLFF